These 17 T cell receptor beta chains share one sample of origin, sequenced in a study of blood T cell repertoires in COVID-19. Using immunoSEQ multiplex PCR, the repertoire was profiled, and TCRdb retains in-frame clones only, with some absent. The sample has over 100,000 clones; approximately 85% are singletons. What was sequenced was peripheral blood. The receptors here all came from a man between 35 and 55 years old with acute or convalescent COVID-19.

CDR3 sequence (DNA): TGTGCCAGCAGTCTCCCGGATTCGGGAGCTTTCTTT. Translation: CASSLPDSGAFF. The chain recombines TRBV28 with TRBJ1-1, with D uncertain. Looked up from germline, CDR1 is MDHEN and CDR2 is SYDVKM. The V end was cut by 5 bases, the J end by 10 bases, with 14 bases between. The CDR3 sequence is 12 residues long. Looking up the rest from reference TRBV28 and TRBJ1-1 gives the full variable domain: DVKVTQSSRYLVKRTGEKVFLECVQDMDHENMFWYRQDPGLGLRLIYFSYDVKMKEKGDIPEGYSVSREKKERFSLILESASTNQTSMYLCASSLPDSGAFFGQGTRLTVV.

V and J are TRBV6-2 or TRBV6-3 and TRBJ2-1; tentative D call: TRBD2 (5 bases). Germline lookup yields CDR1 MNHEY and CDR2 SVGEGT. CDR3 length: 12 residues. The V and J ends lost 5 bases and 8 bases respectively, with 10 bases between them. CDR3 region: CASSPGIDEQFF. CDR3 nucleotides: TGTGCCAGCAGTCCGGGGATCGATGAGCAGTTCTTC.

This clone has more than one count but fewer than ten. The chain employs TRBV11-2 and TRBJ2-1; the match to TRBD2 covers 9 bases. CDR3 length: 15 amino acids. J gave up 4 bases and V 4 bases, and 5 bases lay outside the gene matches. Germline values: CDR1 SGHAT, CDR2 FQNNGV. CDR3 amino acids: CASSYQSGRYNEQFF. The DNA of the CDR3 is TGTGCCAGCAGCTACCAAAGCGGGAGGTACAATGAGCAGTTCTTC.

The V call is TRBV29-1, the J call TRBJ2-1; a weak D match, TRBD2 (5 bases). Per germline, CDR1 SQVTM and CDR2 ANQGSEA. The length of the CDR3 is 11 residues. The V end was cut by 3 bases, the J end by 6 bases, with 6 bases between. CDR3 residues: CSVDAGNEQFF. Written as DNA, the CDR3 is TGCAGCGTTGATGCGGGCAATGAGCAGTTCTTC.

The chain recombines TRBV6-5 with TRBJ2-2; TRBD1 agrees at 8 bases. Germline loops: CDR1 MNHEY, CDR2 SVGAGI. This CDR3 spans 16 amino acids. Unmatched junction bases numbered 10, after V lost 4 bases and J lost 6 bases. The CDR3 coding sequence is TGTGCCAGCAGTTCCGGGCGGACAGGGAGGCCCGGGGAGCTGTTTTTT. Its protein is CASSSGRTGRPGELFF.

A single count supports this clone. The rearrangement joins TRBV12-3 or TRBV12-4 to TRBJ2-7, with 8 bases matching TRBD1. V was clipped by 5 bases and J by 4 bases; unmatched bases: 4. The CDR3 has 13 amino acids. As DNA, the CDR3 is TGTGCCAGCAGTCCCGACAGGGGATACGAGCAGTACTTC. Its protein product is CASSPDRGYEQYF.

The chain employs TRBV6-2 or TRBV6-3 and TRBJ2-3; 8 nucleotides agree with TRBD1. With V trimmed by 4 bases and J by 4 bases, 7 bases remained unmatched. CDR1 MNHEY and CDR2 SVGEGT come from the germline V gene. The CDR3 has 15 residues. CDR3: CASSSLGQGADTQYF. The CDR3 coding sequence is TGTGCCAGCAGTTCTTTAGGACAGGGAGCAGATACGCAGTATTTT.

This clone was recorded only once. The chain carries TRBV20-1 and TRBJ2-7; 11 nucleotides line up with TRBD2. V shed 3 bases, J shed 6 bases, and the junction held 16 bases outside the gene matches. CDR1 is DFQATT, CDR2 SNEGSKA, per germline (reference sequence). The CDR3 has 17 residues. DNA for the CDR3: TGCAGTGCTAGTCCTAGCGGGAGGAGGATCAGGTCCCGCGAGCAGTACTTC. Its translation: CSASPSGRRIRSREQYF.

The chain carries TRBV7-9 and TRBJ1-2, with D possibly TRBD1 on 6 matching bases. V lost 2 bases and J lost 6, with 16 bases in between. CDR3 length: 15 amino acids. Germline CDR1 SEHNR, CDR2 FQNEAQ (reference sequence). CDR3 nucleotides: TGTGCCAGCAGCTTATGGGAGGGGGAAGGGGATGGCTACACCTTC. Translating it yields CASSLWEGEGDGYTF.

CDR3 sequence: CASSMNNAYEQYF. The CDR3 DNA reads as TGTGCCAGTAGTATGAACAACGCCTACGAGCAGTACTTC. The chain uses TRBV19 and TRBJ2-7; D gene uncertain. The CDR3 runs to 13 residues. V was pared by 3 bases and J by 2 bases, with 8 bases between. Germline V lookup: CDR1 LNHDA, CDR2 SQIVND (reference sequence).

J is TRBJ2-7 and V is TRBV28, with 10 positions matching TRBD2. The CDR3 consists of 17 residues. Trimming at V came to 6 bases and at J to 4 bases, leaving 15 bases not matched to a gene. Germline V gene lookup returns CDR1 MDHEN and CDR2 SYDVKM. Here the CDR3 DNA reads TGTGCCAGCAGCCCATCCTCCCCTAGCGGGAGTTGGTACGAGCAGTACTTC. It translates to CASSPSSPSGSWYEQYF.

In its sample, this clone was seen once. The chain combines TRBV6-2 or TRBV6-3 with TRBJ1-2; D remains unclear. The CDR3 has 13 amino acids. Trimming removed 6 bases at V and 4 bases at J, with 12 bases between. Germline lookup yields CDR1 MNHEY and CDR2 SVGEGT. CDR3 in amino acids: CASSSRRSYGYTF. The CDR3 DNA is TGTGCCAGCAGCTCGCGGAGGAGCTATGGCTACACCTTC.

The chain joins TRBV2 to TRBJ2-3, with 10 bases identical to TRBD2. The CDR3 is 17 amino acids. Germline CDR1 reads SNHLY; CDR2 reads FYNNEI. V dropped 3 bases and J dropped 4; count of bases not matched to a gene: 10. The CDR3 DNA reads TGTGCCAGCAGTGATACTAGCGGGGCCCCTGCGGCAGATACGCAGTATTTT. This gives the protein CASSDTSGAPAADTQYF.

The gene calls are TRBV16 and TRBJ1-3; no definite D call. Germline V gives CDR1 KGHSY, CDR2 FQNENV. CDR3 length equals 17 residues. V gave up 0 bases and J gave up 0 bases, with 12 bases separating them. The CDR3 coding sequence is TGTGCCAGCAGCCAATCGTTTCGGCGGAGCTCTGGAAACACCATATATTTT. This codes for CASSQSFRRSSGNTIYF.

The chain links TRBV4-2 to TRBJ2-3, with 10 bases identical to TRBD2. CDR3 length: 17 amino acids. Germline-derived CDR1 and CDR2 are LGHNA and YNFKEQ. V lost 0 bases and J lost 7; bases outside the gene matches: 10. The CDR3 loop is CASSQDRSSGGAHTQYF. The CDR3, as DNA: TGTGCCAGCAGCCAAGATCGGTCCAGCGGGGGGGCCCATACGCAGTATTTT.

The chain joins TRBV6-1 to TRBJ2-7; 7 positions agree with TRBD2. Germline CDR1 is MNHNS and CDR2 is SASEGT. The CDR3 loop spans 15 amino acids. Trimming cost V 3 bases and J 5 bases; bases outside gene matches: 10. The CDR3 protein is CASSELPGGDDEQYF. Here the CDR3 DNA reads TGTGCCAGCAGTGAGCTACCGGGGGGTGATGACGAGCAGTACTTC.

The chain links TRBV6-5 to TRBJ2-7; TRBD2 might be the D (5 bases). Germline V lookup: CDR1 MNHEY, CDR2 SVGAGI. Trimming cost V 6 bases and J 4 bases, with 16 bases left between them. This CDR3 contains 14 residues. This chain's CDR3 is CASSMMVGVYEQYF. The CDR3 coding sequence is TGTGCCAGCAGCATGATGGTGGGAGTATACGAGCAGTACTTC.